The 7 T cell receptor beta chains below all came from one sample that was sequenced in a study of CD8 T cells in ankylosing spondylitis. TCRdb reprocessed the 5' RACE reads with MiXCR, giving one entry per CDR3 protein. The data hold about 350,000 distinct CDR3 sequences, with 20% observed a single time. Sequencing used blood, either unsorted or a sorted T cell fraction (not recorded which). These receptors were obtained from a male donor with ankylosing spondylitis or in good health (not recorded which).

The J gene is TRBJ2-1, the V gene TRBV5-5; a weak D match, TRBD1 (6 bases). This CDR3 contains 15 residues. Trimming removed 0 bases at V and 4 bases at J, with 11 bases between. Per germline, CDR1 SGHKS and CDR2 YYEKEE (reference sequence). CDR3 sequence: CASSLGRDTYNEQFF. The CDR3 nucleotides are TGTGCCAGCAGCTTGGGACGGGACACATACAATGAGCAGTTCTTC.

This chain links TRBV2 with TRBJ2-7; D gene uncertain. Germline CDR1 reads SNHLY; CDR2 reads FYNNEI. V was clipped by 7 bases and J by 2 bases, with 9 bases between them. The CDR3 totals 12 residues. The CDR3 loop is CASTPKAYEQYF. For the CDR3, the DNA is TGTGCCAGCACACCAAAAGCCTACGAGCAGTACTTC. The full variable domain, completed using reference TRBV2 and TRBJ2-7, is EPEVTQTPSHQVTQMGQEVILRCVPISNHLYFYWYRQILGQKVEFLVSFYNNEISEKSEIFDDQFSVERPDGSNFTLKIRSTKLEDSAMYFCASTPKAYEQYFGPGTRLTVT.

There are a few counts of this clonotype. The chain employs TRBV12-3 or TRBV12-4 and TRBJ1-1; 11 nucleotides agree with TRBD1. The CDR3 consists of 15 residues. J was trimmed by 7 bases and V by 5 bases; bases with no gene match: 9. The CDR3 bases are TGTGCCAGCAGTCCAGGACAGGGGGCCGTTAATGAAGCTTTCTTT. Amino acids: CASSPGQGAVNEAFF.

This rearrangement joins TRBV6-5 to TRBJ2-2, with D tentatively TRBD2 (7 bases). The germline V gene has CDR1 MNHEY and CDR2 SVGAGI. V lost 0 bases and J 7 bases, leaving 12 bases between the germline ends. CDR3 length: 15 amino acids. The CDR3 is CASSYSGGPIGELFF. CDR3 coding DNA: TGTGCCAGCAGTTACTCGGGGGGGCCGATCGGGGAGCTGTTTTTT.

V and J are TRBV5-1 and TRBJ2-2; 7 bases are shared with TRBD1. Trimming took 6 bases from V and 4 from J; bases not matched to a gene: 3. The germline CDR1 and CDR2 sequences are SGHRS and YFSETQ. This CDR3 has 13 residues. CDR3 nucleotide sequence: TGCGCCAGCACCGCAGGGGGCACCGGGGAGCTGTTTTTT. Amino acid sequence: CASTAGGTGELFF. Full variable domain (rest looked up from reference TRBV5-1 and TRBJ2-2): KAGVTQTPRYLIKTRGQQVTLSCSPISGHRSVSWYQQTPGQGLQFLFEYFSETQRNKGNFPGRFSGRQFSNSRSEMNVSTLELGDSALYLCASTAGGTGELFFGEGSRLTVL.

The chain recombines TRBV7-9 with TRBJ1-1; TRBD1 matches at 7 bases. The J segment lost 0 bases and the V segment lost 4 bases, leaving 5 bases of the junction unmatched. The length of the CDR3 is 15 residues. From germline, CDR1 is SEHNR and CDR2 FQNEAQ (reference sequence). The CDR3: CASSWWTGMNTEAFF. Written as DNA, the CDR3 is TGTGCCAGCAGCTGGTGGACAGGAATGAACACTGAAGCTTTCTTT.

This clonotype was recorded a few times. The chain is built from TRBV27 and TRBJ2-3; 11 bases match TRBD2. Trimming removed 1 base from V and 2 bases from J; junction bases left unmatched: 5. Germline-derived CDR1 and CDR2 are MNHEY and SMNVEV (reference sequence). This CDR3 is built from 17 residues. For the CDR3, the DNA is TGTGCCAGCAGTTTATGGGCTAGCGGGGGGCCCACAGATACGCAGTATTTT. Residues: CASSLWASGGPTDTQYF.